Below, 27 T cell receptor beta chains from the same sample are listed, as sequenced in a study of T cell changes during pregnancy in multiple sclerosis. The data were produced by immunoSEQ multiplex PCR, yet TCRdb's version contains in-frame clones alone and is incomplete. The data show about 46,000 clones, approximately 91% seen once. This sample comprised CD8+ T cells from peripheral blood mononuclear cells, obtained after pregnancy. The receptor set was obtained from a female donor with multiple sclerosis, enrolled in a pregnancy study.

The J gene is TRBJ1-2, the V gene TRBV6-6; a possible D gene is TRBD1 (6 bases). Germline V gene lookup returns CDR1 MNHNY and CDR2 SVGAGI (reference sequence). This CDR3 region has 16 residues. V shed 5 bases and J shed 2 bases, with 18 bases lying between them. CDR3 sequence: CASSITESGQNYGYTF. CDR3 sequence (DNA): TGTGCCAGCAGTATAACTGAGTCGGGACAAAACTATGGCTACACCTTC.

CDR3 bases: TGTGCCAGCAGTTACTCGCACAGCCCGAACACCGGGGAGCTGTTTTTT. Translated: CASSYSHSPNTGELFF. This rearrangement joins TRBV6-6 to TRBJ2-2, with unresolved D. The V end lost 0 bases, the J end lost 0 bases, and 8 bases lay between the germline ends. Germline V gene lookup returns CDR1 MNHNY and CDR2 SVGAGI (reference sequence). The CDR3 has 16 amino acids.

This chain uses TRBV5-1 with TRBJ2-7; 9 nucleotides agree with TRBD1. V shed 7 bases, J shed 2 bases, and the junction held 10 bases outside the gene matches. The germline V gene encodes CDR1 SGHRS and CDR2 YFSETQ. This CDR3 has 15 residues. The CDR3: CASQLTGGRAYEQYF. The DNA of the CDR3 is TGCGCCAGCCAACTCACAGGGGGCCGAGCCTACGAGCAGTACTTC. The whole variable domain, remainder taken from reference TRBV5-1 and TRBJ2-7, is KAGVTQTPRYLIKTRGQQVTLSCSPISGHRSVSWYQQTPGQGLQFLFEYFSETQRNKGNFPGRFSGRQFSNSRSEMNVSTLELGDSALYLCASQLTGGRAYEQYFGPGTRLTVT.

The chain couples TRBV5-6 to TRBJ1-1; TRBD1 matches 7 bases. J was trimmed by 4 bases and V by 4 bases; bases with no gene match: 7. CDR3 size: 14 residues. Germline V CDR1 and CDR2: SGHDT, YYEEEE. Here the CDR3 DNA reads TGTGCCAGCAGCGCACAGGGGAGAAGCACTGAAGCTTTCTTT. This sequence encodes CASSAQGRSTEAFF.

V and J are TRBV7-6 and TRBJ2-1; 7 bases are shared with TRBD1. There are 20 residues in the CDR3. Trimming at V came to 5 bases and at J to 5 bases, leaving 24 bases not matched to a gene. Germline V lookup: CDR1 SGHVS, CDR2 FNYEAQ. The CDR3 is CASSPIPGQSTLDADNEQFF. In DNA form, the CDR3 reads TGTGCCAGCAGCCCAATTCCGGGACAGAGTACTCTAGACGCGGACAATGAGCAGTTCTTC.

Written as DNA, the CDR3 is TGTGCCAGCAGCAACGGGCAAAGGGACAATCATAACTATGGCTACACCTTC. Its protein is CASSNGQRDNHNYGYTF. The chain recombines TRBV9 with TRBJ1-2, with TRBD1 as a possible D gene (6 bases). The ends were cut back, 4 bases at V and 1 base at J, with 20 bases in the middle. Germline CDR1 and CDR2: SGDLS and YYNGEE. This CDR3 contains 17 residues.

The V gene is TRBV6-4, the J gene TRBJ1-1, with D maybe TRBD1 (6 bases). V shed 5 bases and J shed 1 base, with 8 bases lying between them. The CDR3 spans 13 residues. Germline V gene lookup returns CDR1 MRHNA and CDR2 SNTAGT. The CDR3 DNA is TGTGCCAGCAGTTTAGGGGGGAACACTGAAGCTTTCTTT. Its translation is CASSLGGNTEAFF.

The J gene is TRBJ1-5, the V gene TRBV27; tentatively, D is TRBD1 (5 bases). CDR3 size: 16 residues. The V gene's germline CDR1 is MNHEY and CDR2 SMNVEV (reference sequence). Trimming shortened V by 4 bases and J by 6 bases, and 19 bases separated the two germline ends. The CDR3 reads CASSSLAGPISQPQHF. CDR3 nucleotide sequence: TGTGCCAGCAGTTCCCTCGCAGGGCCGATAAGTCAGCCCCAGCATTTT.

The V call is TRBV7-9, the J call TRBJ2-1, with D maybe TRBD1 (5 bases). V was pared by 5 bases and J by 7 bases, with 12 bases between. Germline values: CDR1 SEHNR, CDR2 FQNEAQ (reference sequence). This CDR3 contains 13 residues. CDR3 loop: CASSQRQINEQFF. The CDR3 nucleotides read TGTGCCAGCAGCCAACGACAGATAAATGAGCAGTTCTTC. Full variable domain (missing parts from reference TRBV7-9 and TRBJ2-1): DTGVSQNPRHKITKRGQNVTFRCDPISEHNRLYWYRQTLGQGPEFLTYFQNEAQLEKSRLLSDRFSAERPKGSFSTLEIQRTEQGDSAMYLCASSQRQINEQFFGPGTRLTVL.

CDR3 nucleotides: TGTGCCTGGAGTGTAGGTCGTTTTACAGGGGAACCAAACACTGAAGCTTTCTTT. It codes for CAWSVGRFTGEPNTEAFF. This rearrangement joins TRBV30 to TRBJ1-1, with 7 bases aligning to TRBD1. The CDR3 runs 18 residues. Germline CDR1 GTSNPN, CDR2 SVGIG (reference sequence). The V gene end was trimmed by 0 bases and the J gene end by 2 bases; junction bases not matched to a gene: 15.

The chain joins TRBV7-2 to TRBJ2-3; TRBD2 agrees at 11 bases. J gave up 3 bases and V 1 base, and 3 bases lay outside the gene matches. This CDR3 contains 16 residues. Germline V gene sequence: CDR1 SGHTA, CDR2 FQGNSA. The CDR3 sequence is CASSLGASGRTDTQYF. The CDR3 DNA follows: TGTGCCAGCAGCTTAGGGGCTAGCGGGAGGACAGATACGCAGTATTTT.

The CDR3 nucleotides read TGTGCCAGCAGCTGGTACCAGGTAAACACTGAAGCTTTCTTT. Residues: CASSWYQVNTEAFF. The chain links TRBV7-2 to TRBJ1-1, with no clear D. The CDR3 loop spans 14 amino acids. Trimming stripped 4 bases from V and 2 bases from J, with 11 bases between. Per the germline V gene, CDR1 is SGHTA and CDR2 is FQGNSA.

The chain joins TRBV7-9 to TRBJ1-3, with 8 bases lining up with TRBD1. The CDR3 runs to 17 residues. V gave up 1 base and J gave up 0 bases; unmatched junction bases: 5. Germline CDR1 is SEHNR and CDR2 is FQNEAQ (reference sequence). The CDR3 sequence is CASSLGPTGGSGNTIYF. The DNA of the CDR3 is TGTGCCAGCAGCTTAGGCCCTACAGGGGGCTCTGGAAACACCATATATTTT.

This clone was recorded only once. The rearrangement uses TRBV19 and TRBJ1-1, with a weak D call TRBD1 (5 bases). The CDR3 spans 14 residues. Germline-derived CDR1 and CDR2 are LNHDA and SQIVND (reference sequence). The ends were cut back, 5 bases at V and 0 bases at J, with 10 bases in the middle. In DNA form, the CDR3 reads TGTGCCAGTAGTTGGGGCGCTTTGAACACTGAAGCTTTCTTT. Translated, it gives CASSWGALNTEAFF.

V and J are TRBV10-2 and TRBJ2-7; D may be TRBD2 (5 bases). The CDR3 is 16 residues long. The ends were cut back, 2 bases at V and 4 bases at J, with 18 bases in the middle. Germline lookup yields CDR1 WSHSY and CDR2 SAAADI. The CDR3 nucleotides read TGCGCCAGCAGTGAGAGTTACGGGATGAGACCATACGAGCAGTACTTC. Its translation is CASSESYGMRPYEQYF.

J is TRBJ2-5 and V is TRBV4-1; 9 positions match TRBD1. Germline trimming cut 3 bases from V and 3 bases from J; bases unmatched to any gene: 8. Per germline, CDR1 MGHRA and CDR2 YSYEKL. There are 16 residues in the CDR3. CDR3 in amino acids: CASSQLGQGREETQYF. CDR3 nucleotide sequence: TGCGCCAGCAGCCAGCTCGGACAGGGGAGGGAAGAGACCCAGTACTTC.

The chain joins TRBV15 to TRBJ1-5; 7 bases map to TRBD1. Germline CDR1 and CDR2: LNHNV and YYDKDF (reference sequence). There are 14 residues in the CDR3. With V trimmed by 6 bases and J by 2 bases, 4 bases remained unmatched. The DNA for the CDR3 is TGTGCCACCAGAGGGGGCCCGGGCAATCAGCCCCAGCATTTT. It encodes CATRGGPGNQPQHF.

CDR3 nucleotide sequence: TGCGCCAGCAGCCCAGAAAGGGAGTTGAGAGAGACCCAGTACTTC. Translating gives CASSPERELRETQYF. The chain is built from TRBV4-3 and TRBJ2-5; D is possibly TRBD2 (5 bases). The CDR3 loop spans 15 amino acids. V was trimmed by 4 bases and J by 4 bases, leaving 16 bases between them. Germline lookup yields CDR1 LGHNA and CDR2 YSLEER.

The chain uses TRBV4-3 and TRBJ1-2, with D maybe TRBD1 (6 bases). The length of the CDR3 is 13 residues. The germline V gene has CDR1 LGHNA and CDR2 YSLEER. Trimming pared 0 bases from V and 8 bases from J, leaving 10 bases between. In nucleotides, the CDR3 is TGCGCCAGCAGCCAAGAGGGGGCATGGGGCTACACCTTC. It is translated as CASSQEGAWGYTF.

This chain links TRBV4-1 with TRBJ1-3; tentative D call: TRBD1 (6 bases). Germline V gene data show CDR1 as MGHRA and CDR2 as YSYEKL. V lost 4 bases, J lost 4 bases, and 11 bases lay in between. The CDR3 sequence is 14 residues long. The CDR3 spells CASSPGTLGNTIYF. CDR3 in DNA: TGCGCCAGCAGCCCCGGGACACTCGGAAACACCATATATTTT.

The J gene is TRBJ1-2, the V gene TRBV9, with D perhaps matching TRBD1 (5 bases). V lost 4 bases to trimming and J lost 1 base, with 26 bases between them. CDR3 length: 19 residues. Per germline, CDR1 SGDLS and CDR2 YYNGEE. DNA for the CDR3: TGTGCCAGCAGCTTAGGGCTGGGGACTTCCGAGCACTTTAACTATGGCTACACCTTC. Protein: CASSLGLGTSEHFNYGYTF.

The count of this clone is one. The genes are TRBV4-3 and TRBJ1-2, with 7 bases aligning to TRBD1. The CDR3 covers 16 residues. Germline lookup yields CDR1 LGHNA and CDR2 YSLEER. V lost 4 bases to trimming and J lost 7 bases; unmatched junction nucleotides: 15. Written as DNA, the CDR3 is TGCGCCAGCAGCCCGGGCCGTCAGGGGGTGTCTTTTGGCTACACCTTC. Its protein product is CASSPGRQGVSFGYTF.

The chain has TRBV10-3 and TRBJ2-1, with TRBD1 as a possible D gene (7 bases). V lost 6 bases to trimming and J lost 8 bases, with 17 bases between them. CDR3 length: 14 residues. The V gene's germline CDR1 is ENHRY and CDR2 SYGVKD. The CDR3 sequence is CAIRRDSWFYEQFF. The CDR3 DNA reads as TGTGCCATCAGGCGGGACAGTTGGTTCTATGAGCAGTTCTTC.

V usage is TRBV6-1 and J usage is TRBJ1-2; TRBD1 matches 11 bases. CDR3 size: 15 residues. V dropped 2 bases and J dropped 4; count of bases not matched to a gene: 3. CDR1 and CDR2 from the germline V gene are MNHNS and SASEGT. CDR3 coding DNA: TGTGCCAGCAGTGAACCCGGGACAGGGGGCTATGGCTACACCTTC. Its protein product is CASSEPGTGGYGYTF.

V and J are TRBV10-3 and TRBJ2-3; unclear D gene. CDR3 size: 17 residues. Trimming stripped 3 bases from V and 6 bases from J, with 22 bases between. Germline V gene sequence: CDR1 ENHRY, CDR2 SYGVKD. The CDR3 loop is CAISDIQKSPHLDTQYF. DNA of the CDR3: TGTGCCATCAGTGATATACAGAAATCCCCTCATCTGGATACGCAGTATTTT.

J is TRBJ2-1 and V is TRBV12-5; 12 nucleotides line up with TRBD2. The CDR3 has 17 residues. V lost 5 bases and J lost 4; bases outside the gene matches: 9. Germline V CDR1 and CDR2: LGHNT, FRNRAP. CDR3 sequence: CASGPQTSGRPYNEQFF. For the CDR3, the DNA is TGTGCTAGTGGTCCCCAAACTAGCGGGAGGCCTTACAATGAGCAGTTCTTC.

This clone has only one observation. The chain has TRBV30 and TRBJ1-4; perhaps TRBD1 as D (6 bases). Deletions cut 3 bases from V and 10 bases from J, with 9 bases between. The CDR3 is 11 amino acids. The germline gives CDR1 GTSNPN, CDR2 SVGIG (reference sequence). CDR3 coding DNA: TGTGCCTGGAGAGGGGGAGCAAAACTGTTTTTT. As protein: CAWRGGAKLFF.